This T cell receptor beta chain was sequenced during a study of cytomegalovirus exposure and HLA in healthy donors. General study points: Most TCRs appeared rarely, but some public TCRs recurred in many donors. In a later analysis, compared with equally common non-associated chains, HLA-associated beta chains were more expanded. Reportedly, cytomegalovirus status was diagnosed with high sensitivity and specificity.

On this clone: Its antigen is currently unknown.

PCR amplification relied on 60 Vbeta primers (plus 13 Jbeta primers). Using immunoSEQ multiplex PCR, the repertoire was profiled, and TCRdb retains in-frame clones only, with some absent. The sample holds 110,000 to 150,000 clones; more than 65% are singletons and the top ten take 1.5% to 2%. The CDR3 has 13 residues. Germline V gene data show CDR1 as SNHLY and CDR2 as FYNNEI. The V segment lost 8 bases and the J segment 0 bases; nucleotides outside the gene matches: 3. The TCR sequence derives from a woman aged 25 to 45 in good health and CMV-seronegative. The sample comprised PBMCs. The chain is built from TRBV2 and TRBJ1-2, with 7 bases that match TRBD1. Here the CDR3 reads CASRQGPNYGYTF. The CDR3 coding sequence is TGTGCCAGCCGACAGGGACCTAACTATGGCTACACCTTC.